The 28 T cell receptor beta chains given below trace back to one sample, sequenced in a study of regulatory T cells in long-lasting Graves disease. Both iRepertoire HTBI primers and Arm-PCR of CDR3 regions were used to build the TCR beta libraries. MiXCR was run by TCRdb on the multiplex PCR reads, yielding one entry per CDR3 protein. This sample carries about 620,000 distinct CDR3 sequences, under 20% of them seen once, and the ten largest clones take 15% to 20%. Time point given: newly diagnosed GD, antithyroid drugs for less than 3 months. From PBMCs, RNA was extracted and then used to make the TCR library. The same sample was also studied in work on T cells in Graves' hyperthyroidism and ophthalmopathy.

Sequenced here: peripheral blood mononuclear cells (PBMCs), sampled at new diagnosis, from a patient treated with antithyroid drugs. Receptor source: a woman aged 25-40 years with Graves disease.

The chain combines TRBV3-1 with TRBJ2-5; tentative D call: TRBD1 (5 bases). CDR1 LGHDT and CDR2 YNNKEL come from the germline V gene (reference sequence). The V end lost 7 bases, the J end lost 2 bases, and 11 bases lay between the germline ends. CDR3 size: 13 residues. The CDR3 sequence: CASTSTAQETQYF. DNA for the CDR3: TGTGCCAGCACCTCGACAGCTCAAGAGACCCAGTACTTC.

This clonotype was picked up a small number of times. The chain links TRBV18 to TRBJ2-3; D may be TRBD1 or TRBD2 (5 bases each). This CDR3 is built from 13 residues. The V and J ends lost 10 bases and 2 bases respectively, with 13 bases between them. Looked up from germline, CDR1 is KGHSH and CDR2 is LQKENI. This chain's CDR3 is CATGTQNTDTQYF. The DNA for the CDR3 is TGTGCCACCGGGACCCAGAACACAGATACGCAGTATTTT.

This clonotype was seen more than once but under ten times. The J gene is TRBJ2-5, the V gene TRBV16, with D unresolved. This CDR3 spans 15 amino acids. V lost 0 bases and J lost 5, with 13 bases in between. Germline assignment: CDR1 KGHSY and CDR2 FQNENV. The CDR3 loop reads CASSQSTVYLETQYF. The CDR3 nucleotides read TGTGCCAGCAGCCAATCCACAGTGTACTTGGAGACCCAGTACTTC. Based on the CDR3 plus reference TRBV16 and TRBJ2-5, the full variable domain is GEEVAQTPKHLVRGEGQKAKLYCAPIKGHSYVFWYQQVLKNEFKFLISFQNENVFDETGMPKERFSAKCLPNSPCSLEIQATKLEDSAVYFCASSQSTVYLETQYFGPGTRLLVL.

This clonotype was detected many times. V usage is TRBV4-1 and J usage is TRBJ2-3, with D tentatively TRBD2 (5 bases). There are 14 residues in the CDR3. CDR1 and CDR2 from the germline V gene are MGHRA and YSYEKL. V was pared by 0 bases and J by 6 bases, with 10 bases between. The CDR3 sequence is CASSQEREWDTQYF. CDR3 sequence (DNA): TGCGCCAGCAGCCAAGAGAGGGAGTGGGATACGCAGTATTTT.

This clonotype was observed at least ten times. This chain uses TRBV11-2 with TRBJ2-5, with D perhaps assigned TRBD1 or TRBD2 (5 bases each). The germline gives CDR1 SGHAT, CDR2 FQNNGV. The CDR3 has 16 residues. V was trimmed by 5 bases and J by 1 base, leaving 17 bases between them. The CDR3 region is CASSQWGTRGQETQYF. As DNA, the CDR3 is TGTGCCAGCAGCCAATGGGGGACCCGTGGCCAAGAGACCCAGTACTTC.

This clonotype was seen repeatedly, ten times or more. The rearrangement joins TRBV9 to TRBJ2-1; D not certain. The V gene lost 2 bases and the J gene lost 4 bases, with 7 bases spanning the gap. The CDR3 totals 13 residues. Germline CDR1 and CDR2: SGDLS and YYNGEE. DNA for the CDR3: TGTGCCAGCAGCGTGACCGCATACAATGAGCAGTTCTTC. Amino acid sequence: CASSVTAYNEQFF.

DNA of the CDR3: TGTGCCAGCAGTGATAGGGGCGCCTGGACCTACGAGCAGTACTTC. Protein sequence: CASSDRGAWTYEQYF. This sequence joins TRBV6-1 and TRBJ2-7, with a tentative D call TRBD1 (5 bases). Per the germline V gene, CDR1 is MNHNS and CDR2 is SASEGT. V dropped 3 bases and J dropped 2 bases, with 14 bases sitting between them. This CDR3 is built from 15 residues.

This clonotype was detected ten times or more. This chain connects TRBV19 to TRBJ1-1; 9 bases fit TRBD1. The V segment lost 7 bases and the J segment 4 bases; nucleotides outside the gene matches: 10. Germline-derived CDR1 and CDR2 are LNHDA and SQIVND (reference sequence). The CDR3 runs 15 residues. In nucleotides, the CDR3 is TGTGCCAGTACCCCCTGGGACAGGGTCGGCACTGAAGCTTTCTTT. Its translation: CASTPWDRVGTEAFF.

This clonotype was found a few times. The V gene is TRBV10-3, the J gene TRBJ2-7; 8 bases agree with TRBD2. Germline CDR1 ENHRY, CDR2 SYGVKD. V lost 7 bases, J lost 6 bases, and 8 bases stayed unmatched. CDR3 size: 13 residues. The CDR3 loop is CAINPTSASEQYF. CDR3 sequence (DNA): TGTGCCATCAACCCGACTAGCGCAAGCGAGCAGTACTTC.

The rearrangement uses TRBV9 and TRBJ1-4, with 7 bases that match TRBD1. Germline values: CDR1 SGDLS, CDR2 YYNGEE. V trimming: 3 bases; J trimming: 6 bases; junction bases outside the gene matches: 5. There are 14 residues in the CDR3. The CDR3 DNA reads TGTGCCAGCAGCGCAAGCGGACAGGATGAAAAACTGTTTTTT. It codes for CASSASGQDEKLFF.

The V call is TRBV7-2, the J call TRBJ1-4; possible D gene TRBD1, 5 bases. The CDR3 is made up of 15 amino acids. Trimming took off 5 bases at V and 5 bases at J, with 15 bases between the two ends. Germline-derived CDR1 and CDR2 are SGHTA and FQGNSA. The CDR3 loop is CASSQGGGPNEKLFF. CDR3 nucleotides: TGTGCCAGCAGCCAAGGCGGGGGACCGAATGAAAAACTGTTTTTT.

This clonotype was counted only a few times. The J gene is TRBJ1-5, the V gene TRBV10-3, with D perhaps TRBD1 (6 bases). This CDR3 region has 15 residues. Trimming pared 10 bases from V and 0 bases from J, leaving 16 bases between. The V gene's germline CDR1 is ENHRY and CDR2 SYGVKD. The CDR3 DNA reads TGTGCCACGGCCCAGGGGAGCTATAGCAATCAGCCCCAGCATTTT. Its translation is CATAQGSYSNQPQHF.

The CDR3 spells CATSRAVTGSYGYTF. The CDR3 nucleotides read TGTGCCACCAGCAGAGCTGTGACAGGTAGCTATGGCTACACCTTC. This chain joins TRBV15 and TRBJ1-2; D possibly corresponds to TRBD1 (6 bases). The V end was cut by 1 base, the J end by 4 bases, with 13 bases between. The CDR3 spans 15 residues. Germline lookup yields CDR1 LNHNV and CDR2 YYDKDF (reference sequence). Filled out from reference TRBV15 and TRBJ1-2, the complete variable domain reads DAMVIQNPRYQVTQFGKPVTLSCSQTLNHNVMYWYQQKSSQAPKLLFHYYDKDFNNEADTPDNFQSRRPNTSFCFLDIRSPGLGDTAMYLCATSRAVTGSYGYTFGSGTRLTVV.

This clonotype appeared many times. The rearrangement joins TRBV28 to TRBJ2-7; 8 positions agree with TRBD2. In germline, CDR1 is MDHEN, CDR2 SYDVKM. The CDR3 is 14 amino acids. The junction had 5 bases not matched to a gene; V was cut back by 6 bases and J by 1 base. For the CDR3, the DNA is TGTGCCAGCAGCCGTAGCGGGACGTCCTACGAGCAGTACTTC. This translates into CASSRSGTSYEQYF. Supplemented by reference TRBV28 and TRBJ2-7, the full variable domain reads DVKVTQSSRYLVKRTGEKVFLECVQDMDHENMFWYRQDPGLGLRLIYFSYDVKMKEKGDIPEGYSVSREKKERFSLILESASTNQTSMYLCASSRSGTSYEQYFGPGTRLTVT.

This chain joins TRBV7-6 and TRBJ2-7, with 9 bases aligning to TRBD1. V lost 5 bases to trimming and J lost 5 bases; unmatched junction nucleotides: 7. The CDR3 covers 14 residues. The germline V gene encodes CDR1 SGHVS and CDR2 FNYEAQ. This CDR3 is CASSPRDRVNEQYF. CDR3 sequence (DNA): TGTGCCAGCAGCCCCCGGGACAGGGTCAACGAGCAGTACTTC.

In its sample, this clonotype was seen many times. This CDR3 reads CASTPSWVHEQYF. The CDR3 DNA is TGTGCCAGCACACCCTCTTGGGTTCACGAGCAGTACTTC. The chain carries TRBV28 and TRBJ2-7; D remains ambiguous. With 7 bases removed from V and 5 bases from J, the gap between germline ends came to 15 bases. The CDR3 covers 13 residues. Germline loops: CDR1 MDHEN, CDR2 SYDVKM. The full variable domain, in which reference TRBV28 and TRBJ2-7 provide the parts outside the CDR3, is DVKVTQSSRYLVKRTGEKVFLECVQDMDHENMFWYRQDPGLGLRLIYFSYDVKMKEKGDIPEGYSVSREKKERFSLILESASTNQTSMYLCASTPSWVHEQYFGPGTRLTVT.

V is TRBV27 and J is TRBJ2-3; 9 nucleotides match TRBD1. V trimming: 1 base; J trimming: 2 bases; junction bases outside the gene matches: 4. The CDR3 runs to 16 residues. The germline gives CDR1 MNHEY, CDR2 SMNVEV (reference sequence). The CDR3 is CASSLYRGRDTDTQYF. The CDR3 nucleotides are TGTGCCAGCAGTTTATACAGGGGGCGGGACACAGATACGCAGTATTTT.

Ten or more counts support this clonotype. The V gene is TRBV2, the J gene TRBJ1-2; D is perhaps TRBD1 (6 bases). V shed 0 bases and J shed 7 bases, with 18 bases lying between them. Per germline, CDR1 SNHLY and CDR2 FYNNEI. The CDR3 covers 16 residues. CDR3 amino acids: CASSEALAGQGGGYTF. CDR3 DNA: TGTGCCAGCAGTGAAGCGCTGGCAGGGCAAGGGGGTGGCTACACCTTC.

This clonotype appeared a few times. V usage is TRBV30 and J usage is TRBJ2-7; no reliable D call. V dropped 0 bases and J dropped 7 bases, with 4 bases sitting between them. This CDR3 is built from 10 residues. Germline CDR1 reads GTSNPN; CDR2 reads SVGIG (reference sequence). CDR3 loop: CAWSVGEQYF. DNA of the CDR3: TGTGCCTGGAGTGTTGGTGAGCAGTACTTC.

There are many counts of this clonotype. One end of the junction fails to match germline, which may point to a read error. V gene TRBV5-1 combines with J gene TRBJ2-7; 8 bases are a match to TRBD1. CDR3 size: 15 residues. CDR1 and CDR2 (germline): SGHRS, YFSETQ. CDR3 protein: CASSPATGGTYEQYF. DNA for the CDR3: TGTGCCAGCAGCCCTGCCACAGGGGGTACCTACGAGCAGTACTTC.

This clonotype was observed a few times. This chain links TRBV28 with TRBJ1-2, with no clear D. This CDR3 is 15 amino acids long. Germline V gives CDR1 MDHEN, CDR2 SYDVKM. The V and J ends lost 4 bases and 4 bases respectively, with 16 bases between them. CDR3 protein: CASSSAAFVGYGYTF. DNA for the CDR3: TGTGCCAGCAGTTCAGCCGCCTTCGTCGGCTATGGCTACACCTTC.

This clonotype was seen only a few times. The chain recombines TRBV5-1 with TRBJ2-1; TRBD2 matches 7 bases. Germline-derived CDR1 and CDR2 are SGHRS and YFSETQ. The trim removed 4 bases at V and 6 bases at J, leaving 7 bases unmatched. The CDR3 sequence is 14 residues long. This CDR3 is CASSVTSIVNEQFF. DNA of the CDR3: TGCGCCAGCAGCGTGACTAGCATAGTCAATGAGCAGTTCTTC.

This clonotype occurred a few times. The chain recombines TRBV2 with TRBJ2-1; D is perhaps TRBD2 (6 bases). Trimming cost V 8 bases and J 13 bases, with 15 bases left between them. Germline CDR1 reads SNHLY; CDR2 reads FYNNEI. The CDR3 contains 11 residues. For the CDR3, the DNA is TGTGCCAGCCCCTATCAGCGGGTCCAGTTCTTC. Translating gives CASPYQRVQFF.

This clonotype was detected many times. The chain couples TRBV20-1 to TRBJ1-1; D possibly corresponds to TRBD1 (5 bases). Trimming stripped 2 bases from V and 0 bases from J, with 19 bases between. The CDR3 has 17 residues. Per the germline V gene, CDR1 is DFQATT and CDR2 is SNEGSKA (reference sequence). The CDR3 here is CSARPPGRRTMNTEAFF. The CDR3 DNA is TGCAGTGCTAGACCTCCAGGGCGAAGAACCATGAACACTGAAGCTTTCTTT.

At least ten counts were recorded for this clonotype. The chain couples TRBV6-2 or TRBV6-3 to TRBJ2-5; TRBD1 matches at 8 bases. Germline V gene data show CDR1 as MNHEY and CDR2 as SVGEGT. This CDR3 has 14 amino acids. The J segment lost 5 bases and the V segment lost 5 bases, leaving 7 bases of the junction unmatched. The CDR3 reads CASSPTGAKETQYF. The CDR3 region has the DNA TGTGCCAGCAGTCCGACAGGGGCAAAGGAGACCCAGTACTTC.

This clonotype was counted a few times. The gene calls are TRBV20-1 and TRBJ1-6; no clear D. Trimming shortened V by 0 bases and J by 13 bases, and 19 bases separated the two germline ends. Germline loops: CDR1 DFQATT, CDR2 SNEGSKA (reference sequence). The CDR3 has 15 residues. The CDR3: CSARDTIALLTPLHF. CDR3 bases: TGCAGTGCTAGAGATACGATTGCCCTTTTAACGCCCCTCCACTTT.

This clonotype was seen a handful of times. The V gene is TRBV5-4, the J gene TRBJ2-3; a possible D gene is TRBD2 (6 bases). V was cut by 5 bases and J by 0 bases, with 7 bases left in between. Per the germline V gene, CDR1 is SGHNT and CDR2 is YYREEE (reference sequence). The CDR3 totals 13 residues. CDR3 amino acids: CASRSGSTDTQYF. The CDR3 coding sequence is TGTGCCAGCAGGAGCGGGAGCACAGATACGCAGTATTTT.

The rearrangement uses TRBV20-1 and TRBJ1-2; 12 nucleotides match TRBD1. Germline trimming cut 5 bases from V and 3 bases from J; bases unmatched to any gene: 7. Germline-derived CDR1 and CDR2 are DFQATT and SNEGSKA (reference sequence). The CDR3 consists of 15 residues. The CDR3 DNA sequence: TGCAGTGCTCGGGACAGGGGGCTCTATTACTATGGCTACACCTTC. This gives the protein CSARDRGLYYYGYTF.